This T cell receptor (beta chain) was sequenced during a study of cytomegalovirus exposure and HLA in healthy donors. As for the study in general: An earlier analysis identified 120 million or so unique TCR beta sequences in 150 million to 200 million T cells.

The V gene's germline CDR1 is ENHRY and CDR2 SYGVKD. The V segment lost 6 bases and the J segment 2 bases; nucleotides outside the gene matches: 3. This CDR3 has 13 amino acids. PCR involved 60 Vbeta and 13 Jbeta primers. Study processing details: Later, roughly 80 million unique TCR beta chains were counted in an analysis, and approximately 10 million of them were shared. Repertoires were generated with immunoSEQ multiplex PCR, while TCRdb's copy carries only in-frame clones and drops some. The V and J calls and clone size were taken over from that table, and D and trimming were inferred from the DNA. The data show around 200,000 clones, 70% to 85% seen once. Points from the study as a whole: Cytomegalovirus association was listed for around 180 TCR beta chains.

Comments on this clone: Its antigen is unknown.

The chain employs TRBV10-3 and TRBJ1-2; TRBD1 matches 7 bases. The source is a girl aged 2 to 9 in good health and CMV-seropositive. Sequencing was carried out using PBMCs. Here the CDR3 DNA reads TGTGCCATCAGACCGGGACAGAACTATGGCTACACCTTC. It codes for CAIRPGQNYGYTF.